This is a list of T cell receptor beta chains from one sample in a study of cytomegalovirus exposure and HLA in healthy donors. Only in-frame clones appear in the TCRdb table, and some are missing; sequencing was by immunoSEQ multiplex PCR. The sample holds approximately 190,000 clones, around 78% seen once. Sample: PBMCs. The source of these receptors is a woman aged 25 to 39 in good health and CMV-seropositive. The CDR3 runs from the conserved cysteine through the conserved F or W. D genes are given only for firm matches. Part of the rows lack a size; the others show once, few, many or a class for expanded clones.

size,length,D,V,J,CDR3,DNA
-,17,-,TRBV5-1,TRBJ1-1,CASSLEWAGVTGTEAFF,TGCGCCAGCAGCTTGGAATGGGCGGGGGTGACAGGCACTGAAGCTTTCTTT
-,14,TRBD1,TRBV5-1,TRBJ2-7,CASSPTGSSYEQYF,TGCGCCAGCAGCCCGACAGGGAGCTCCTACGAGCAGTACTTC
-,14,-,TRBV13,TRBJ2-7,CASSLGNRFYEQYF,TGTGCCAGCAGCTTAGGAAACAGATTCTACGAGCAGTACTTC
few,16,TRBD1,TRBV28,TRBJ1-3,CASSFILTGPGNTIYF,TGTGCCAGCAGTTTTATTTTGACAGGGCCAGGAAACACCATATATTTT
-,16,TRBD1,TRBV9,TRBJ1-6,CASSATGTGDNSPLHF,TGTGCCAGCAGCGCCACCGGGACAGGGGATAATTCACCCCTCCACTTT
-,15,TRBD1,TRBV6-6,TRBJ1-2,CASRPGRDRAYGYTF,TGTGCCAGCAGACCTGGCCGGGACAGGGCCTATGGCTACACCTTC
-,17,TRBD2,TRBV4-1,TRBJ2-3,CASSREFRGGWGDTQYF,TGCGCCAGCAGCCGCGAATTCCGGGGGGGCTGGGGAGATACGCAGTATTTT
-,17,TRBD2,TRBV2,TRBJ2-3,CASSEWLGTSDTDTQYF,TGTGCCAGCAGTGAATGGTTAGGGACTAGCGACACAGATACGCAGTATTTT
-,16,TRBD1,TRBV18,TRBJ1-5,CASSPGTGSVDQPQHF,TGTGCCAGCTCACCCGGGACAGGGTCGGTGGATCAGCCCCAGCATTTT
-,15,TRBD1,TRBV9,TRBJ1-6,CASSVGAGGNSPLHF,TGTGCCAGCAGCGTAGGGGCAGGGGGTAATTCACCCCTCCACTTT
-,17,TRBD1,TRBV7-7,TRBJ2-5,CASSLDRTGRVPETQYF,TGTGCTAGCAGCTTAGACAGGACAGGGCGGGTCCCAGAGACCCAGTACTTC
-,13,-,TRBV6-5,TRBJ2-7,CASSYNAVSEQYF,TGTGCCAGCAGTTACAACGCAGTCTCCGAGCAGTACTTC
-,14,-,TRBV30,TRBJ1-3,CAWSVGVVGNTIYF,TGTGCCTGGAGTGTAGGGGTGGTTGGAAACACCATATATTTT
-,14,TRBD1,TRBV5-6,TRBJ2-7,CASSDTDRGDEQYF,TGTGCCAGCAGCGATACAGACAGGGGCGACGAGCAGTACTTC
-,15,-,TRBV5-1,TRBJ2-2,CASSLEQGNTGELFF,TGCGCCAGCAGCTTGGAACAGGGTAACACCGGGGAGCTGTTTTTT
-,16,TRBD1,TRBV28,TRBJ1-4,CASSRGGLAGAEKLFF,TGTGCCAGCAGCCGAGGGGGCCTGGCTGGGGCTGAAAAACTGTTTTTT
-,14,-,TRBV30,TRBJ2-5,CAWSPPGWEETQYF,TGTGCCTGGAGTCCCCCAGGATGGGAAGAGACCCAGTACTTC
-,12,-,TRBV7-9,TRBJ2-7,CASSPISYEQYF,TGTGCCAGCAGCCCCATCAGCTACGAGCAGTACTTC
-,15,TRBD1,TRBV6-4,TRBJ1-1,CASNYWTGSNTEAFF,TGTGCCAGCAACTATTGGACAGGGTCAAACACTGAAGCTTTCTTT
-,14,-,TRBV10-3,TRBJ1-2,CAISVTLGDSGYTF,TGTGCCATCAGTGTCACTCTGGGCGATAGTGGCTACACCTTC
-,14,TRBD2,TRBV15,TRBJ2-7,CATSTDLAGMVQYF,TGTGCCACCAGCACGGATCTAGCGGGGATGGTGCAGTACTTC
-,19,TRBD2,TRBV4-2,TRBJ2-4,CASSQVRIGGRGSKNIQYF,TGTGCCAGCAGCCAAGTACGAATCGGCGGGAGAGGGTCCAAAAACATTCAGTACTTC
-,13,TRBD2,TRBV7-9,TRBJ2-7,CASSLRTSDEQYF,TGTGCCAGCAGCTTAAGGACTAGCGACGAGCAGTACTTC